A single sample is the source of the 27 T cell receptor beta chains below, sequenced in a study of regulatory T cells in long-lasting Graves disease. Construction of TCR beta libraries relied on iRepertoire HTBI primers and on Arm-PCR targeting CDR3 regions. Each CDR3 protein is one row after TCRdb ran MiXCR on the multiplex PCR reads. The data show about 450,000 distinct CDR3 sequences, with 20% to 30% seen just once and over 25% held by the top ten. Time point reported: persistent/refractory GD, antithyroid drugs over 5 years with positive TRAb. Isolated PBMC RNA provided the starting material for the TCR library. Material: peripheral blood mononuclear cells (PBMCs), obtained when the disease was refractory, from a patient treated with antithyroid drugs. The receptors were gathered from a female donor with Graves disease.

The table lists this clonotype with a few counts. The genes are TRBV28 and TRBJ2-2; D is uncertain. The CDR3 consists of 15 residues. Per the germline V gene, CDR1 is MDHEN and CDR2 is SYDVKM. Trimming pared 8 bases from V and 1 base from J, leaving 14 bases between. The CDR3 DNA reads as TGTGCCAGCTCTCGCTTGGGATGGAACACCGGGGAGCTGTTTTTT. This gives the protein CASSRLGWNTGELFF.

In this sample, this clonotype turned up a few times. The V call is TRBV12-5, the J call TRBJ2-3, with D uncertain. This CDR3 contains 15 residues. Trimming left V 1 base short and J 2 bases short, with 10 bases between. CDR1 and CDR2 from the germline V gene are LGHNT and FRNRAP. This CDR3 reads CASGLDTSVTDTQYF. In DNA form, the CDR3 reads TGTGCTAGTGGTTTGGATACAAGCGTCACAGATACGCAGTATTTT.

This clonotype was detected a few times. The rearrangement links TRBV10-3 to TRBJ1-1; D might be TRBD1 (6 bases). V was shortened by 4 bases and J by 3 bases, with 18 bases between the two germline ends. There are 16 residues in the CDR3. Germline V gene sequence: CDR1 ENHRY, CDR2 SYGVKD. The CDR3 DNA reads TGTGCCATCAGTGCCCTAGGGTTAAAGGGGGACACTGAAGCTTTCTTT. Protein: CAISALGLKGDTEAFF.

This clonotype has only one observation. V is TRBV18 and J is TRBJ1-5; the D gene is possibly TRBD1 (5 bases). CDR3 size: 13 residues. The V and J ends lost 4 bases and 7 bases respectively, with 11 bases between them. Germline V gives CDR1 KGHSH, CDR2 LQKENI. For the CDR3, the DNA is TGTGCCAGCTCACAGGCGGGGCTACAGCCCCAGCATTTT. Translating it yields CASSQAGLQPQHF.

Ten or more counts support this clonotype. The gene calls are TRBV2 and TRBJ2-2; 11 nucleotides match TRBD2. This CDR3 is built from 16 residues. V lost 6 bases, J lost 4 bases, and 7 bases stayed unmatched. Germline V lookup: CDR1 SNHLY, CDR2 FYNNEI. Written as DNA, the CDR3 is TGTGCCAGCAGCATAAATAGCGGGAGGGCCACCGGGGAGCTGTTTTTT. Protein sequence: CASSINSGRATGELFF.

The chain couples TRBV20-1 to TRBJ2-5, with D possibly TRBD2 on 6 matching bases. The CDR3 contains 16 residues. V was cut by 1 base and J by 7 bases, with 22 bases left in between. Germline CDR1 and CDR2: DFQATT and SNEGSKA (reference sequence). DNA for the CDR3: TGCAGTGCTAGAGTATACGCAGGGCCGGGGGTCGCGACCCAGTACTTC. This sequence encodes CSARVYAGPGVATQYF.

The rearrangement joins TRBV30 to TRBJ1-2; D gene uncertain. V was cut by 0 bases and J by 3 bases, with 8 bases left in between. The CDR3 totals 13 residues. Germline V lookup: CDR1 GTSNPN, CDR2 SVGIG (reference sequence). CDR3 loop: CAWSVAADYGYTF. Here the CDR3 DNA reads TGTGCCTGGAGTGTAGCGGCGGACTATGGCTACACCTTC.

This clonotype was seen at least ten times. The rearrangement uses TRBV7-2 and TRBJ1-2; 8 bases fit TRBD1. Germline V gives CDR1 SGHTA, CDR2 FQGNSA. The CDR3 spans 17 residues. Losses at the gene ends were 5 bases for V and 3 bases for J; bases not matched to a gene: 14. The CDR3 bases are TGTGCCAGCAGCGGAAGGGACAGGACTCGGGGTGACTATGGCTACACCTTC. Protein product: CASSGRDRTRGDYGYTF.

The table lists this clonotype with a few counts. The chain has TRBV6-1 and TRBJ1-2; D is ambiguous. The V end was cut by 5 bases, the J end by 5 bases, with 15 bases between. The CDR3 has 14 residues. CDR1 MNHNS and CDR2 SASEGT come from the germline V gene. This CDR3 reads CASSKVGRLYGYTF. The CDR3 DNA is TGTGCCAGCAGTAAGGTGGGCAGACTATATGGCTACACCTTC.

This clonotype was seen only a few times. V is TRBV12-3 or TRBV12-4 and J is TRBJ2-6; possibly TRBD1 for D (6 bases). Trimming cost V 7 bases and J 1 base, with 11 bases left between them. The CDR3 length is 15 residues. The CDR3 spells CASTQDRSGANVLTF. CDR3 bases: TGTGCCAGCACCCAAGACAGGTCTGGGGCCAACGTCCTGACTTTC.

This rearrangement joins TRBV5-5 to TRBJ2-4; maybe TRBD2 (5 bases). V lost 0 bases and J lost 0, with 16 bases in between. The CDR3 extends over 18 amino acids. Germline CDR1 and CDR2: SGHKS and YYEKEE (reference sequence). The CDR3 spells CASSLGVRASLAKNIQYF. CDR3 nucleotide sequence: TGTGCCAGCAGCTTGGGGGTGCGGGCGTCCTTAGCCAAAAACATTCAGTACTTC.

This clonotype was counted only a few times. The chain's CDR3 is CSARGLGQGNEQFF. CDR3 in DNA: TGCAGTGCTAGAGGCCTCGGACAGGGCAATGAGCAGTTCTTC. The chain carries TRBV20-1 and TRBJ2-1; the match to TRBD1 covers 8 bases. The germline V gene has CDR1 DFQATT and CDR2 SNEGSKA (reference sequence). Trimming at V came to 1 base and at J to 6 bases, leaving 5 bases not matched to a gene. The CDR3 length is 14 residues.

The chain carries TRBV28 and TRBJ2-2, with D possibly being TRBD2 (7 bases). This CDR3 comprises 13 residues. The germline gives CDR1 MDHEN, CDR2 SYDVKM. Trimming left V 4 bases short and J 9 bases short, with 12 bases between. CDR3 DNA: TGTGCCAGCAGTTCTAGCGGACAGAGGGAGCTGTTTTTT. It specifies CASSSSGQRELFF.

The chain combines TRBV7-2 with TRBJ2-5, with D perhaps matching TRBD2 (5 bases). Trimming stripped 4 bases from V and 5 bases from J, with 17 bases between. The germline CDR1 and CDR2 sequences are SGHTA and FQGNSA. CDR3 length equals 15 residues. Written as DNA, the CDR3 is TGTGCCAGCAGCTCAGCACTGGGGAGACCCGAGACCCAGTACTTC. This translates into CASSSALGRPETQYF.

The table lists this clonotype with many counts. This chain uses TRBV5-5 with TRBJ1-2, with TRBD1 identical over 8 bases. Germline V gene data show CDR1 as SGHKS and CDR2 as YYEKEE (reference sequence). The CDR3 runs 17 residues. The V segment lost 4 bases and the J segment 4 bases; nucleotides outside the gene matches: 15. In nucleotides, the CDR3 is TGTGCCAGCAGCAGGAGTCAGGGGGCGTCTAGGGCCTATGGCTACACCTTC. Translation: CASSRSQGASRAYGYTF.

This rearrangement joins TRBV28 to TRBJ2-1; D is unresolved. Trimming took off 2 bases at V and 1 base at J, with 9 bases between the two ends. The CDR3 contains 15 residues. Germline assignment: CDR1 MDHEN and CDR2 SYDVKM. The CDR3 is CASSLILVSYNEQFF. Written as DNA, the CDR3 is TGTGCCAGCAGTTTAATCCTAGTTTCCTACAATGAGCAGTTCTTC. Full variable domain (remainder filled in from reference TRBV28 and TRBJ2-1): DVKVTQSSRYLVKRTGEKVFLECVQDMDHENMFWYRQDPGLGLRLIYFSYDVKMKEKGDIPEGYSVSREKKERFSLILESASTNQTSMYLCASSLILVSYNEQFFGPGTRLTVL.

The chain carries TRBV30 and TRBJ2-5, with TRBD2 matching 12 bases. Germline CDR1 and CDR2: GTSNPN and SVGIG (reference sequence). The CDR3 covers 14 residues. J lost 4 bases, V lost 0 bases, and 0 bases had no gene match. The CDR3 protein is CAWSVGLAGETQYF. CDR3 sequence (DNA): TGTGCCTGGAGTGTGGGACTAGCGGGAGAGACCCAGTACTTC. The full variable domain, with the rest looked up from reference TRBV30 and TRBJ2-5, is SQTIHQWPATLVQPVGSPLSLECTVEGTSNPNLYWYRQAAGRGLQLLFYSVGIGQISSEVPQNLSASRPQDRQFILSSKKLLLSDSGFYLCAWSVGLAGETQYFGPGTRLLVL.

In its sample, this clonotype was seen many times. One end of the junction is discordant with germline, which a read error may explain. This rearrangement joins TRBV5-1 to TRBJ1-1; D call uncertain. CDR1 is SGHRS, CDR2 YFSETQ, per germline. This CDR3 is 12 amino acids long. CDR3 sequence: CASSLRGTEAFF. CDR3 bases: TGTGCCAGCAGTTTACGTGGCACTGAAGCTTTCTTT.

The table lists this clonotype with a few counts. The chain links TRBV27 to TRBJ2-1; 8 bases map to TRBD2. The J segment lost 9 bases and the V segment lost 7 bases, leaving 8 bases of the junction unmatched. This CDR3 is 13 amino acids long. Germline V gene data show CDR1 as MNHEY and CDR2 as SMNVEV (reference sequence). The CDR3 DNA is TGTGCCAGCAACCCGGGACTAGTTTCTGAGCAGTTCTTC. This translates into CASNPGLVSEQFF.

This clonotype has more than one count but fewer than ten. The chain carries TRBV5-1 and TRBJ2-7, with 11 bases aligning to TRBD1. Germline CDR1 and CDR2: SGHRS and YFSETQ. Trimming at V came to 3 bases and at J to 0 bases, leaving 8 bases not matched to a gene. The length of the CDR3 is 17 residues. DNA of the CDR3: TGCGCCAGCAGCTCCGGACCTGGGACAGGGGGCTCCTACGAGCAGTACTTC. Its translation: CASSSGPGTGGSYEQYF.

This clonotype showed up many times. This chain joins TRBV28 and TRBJ1-2, with D hard to call. Germline CDR1 MDHEN, CDR2 SYDVKM. V was pared by 6 bases and J by 0 bases, with 8 bases between. The CDR3 spans 13 residues. The DNA for the CDR3 is TGTGCCAGCAGCCTACACACTAACTATGGCTACACCTTC. Its protein product is CASSLHTNYGYTF.

The V and J genes are TRBV7-2 and TRBJ1-2; 9 bases match TRBD1. With V trimmed by 5 bases and J by 4 bases, 2 bases remained unmatched. Germline V gene sequence: CDR1 SGHTA, CDR2 FQGNSA. The CDR3 loop spans 13 amino acids. The CDR3 loop is CASSTGGGYGYTF. Here the CDR3 DNA reads TGTGCCAGCAGCACAGGGGGCGGCTATGGCTACACCTTC.

In this sample, this clonotype turned up a few times. This CDR3 is CASSIYSPPKFYGYTF. CDR3 DNA sequence: TGTGCCAGTAGTATTTACAGCCCGCCCAAATTCTATGGCTACACCTTC. The V and J genes are TRBV19 and TRBJ1-2, with unresolved D. The CDR3 loop spans 16 amino acids. Germline V gives CDR1 LNHDA, CDR2 SQIVND (reference sequence). V lost 3 bases, J lost 4 bases, and 18 bases lay in between. The variable domain in full, with the rest retrieved from reference TRBV19 and TRBJ1-2, is DGGITQSPKYLFRKEGQNVTLSCEQNLNHDAMYWYRQDPGQGLRLIYYSQIVNDFQKGDIAEGYSVSREKKESFPLTVTSAQKNPTAFYLCASSIYSPPKFYGYTFGSGTRLTVV.

This clonotype was observed at least ten times. The chain is built from TRBV2 and TRBJ2-7; D remains ambiguous. There are 12 residues in the CDR3. Trimming stripped 7 bases from V and 4 bases from J, with 11 bases between. Germline V lookup: CDR1 SNHLY, CDR2 FYNNEI. CDR3 sequence: CASTADQYEQYF. CDR3 nucleotide sequence: TGTGCCAGCACGGCTGACCAATACGAGCAGTACTTC. Combining the CDR3 with reference TRBV2 and TRBJ2-7 gives the whole variable domain EPEVTQTPSHQVTQMGQEVILRCVPISNHLYFYWYRQILGQKVEFLVSFYNNEISEKSEIFDDQFSVERPDGSNFTLKIRSTKLEDSAMYFCASTADQYEQYFGPGTRLTVT.

This clonotype was counted many times. This chain joins TRBV6-2 or TRBV6-3 and TRBJ1-2; D not resolved. Trimming pared 2 bases from V and 5 bases from J, leaving 9 bases between. The CDR3 has 13 amino acids. Germline V gene sequence: CDR1 MNHEY, CDR2 SVGEGT. In DNA, the CDR3 is TGTGCCAGCAGTTACGAGGTTTTATATGGCTACACCTTC. As protein: CASSYEVLYGYTF.

The J gene is TRBJ2-7, the V gene TRBV2, with a possible D match to TRBD1 (5 bases). The V end lost 7 bases, the J end lost 0 bases, and 13 bases lay between the germline ends. The CDR3 length is 14 residues. Per the germline V gene, CDR1 is SNHLY and CDR2 is FYNNEI. The DNA of the CDR3 is TGTGCCAGCAACCTAGACAGAAGCTCCTACGAGCAGTACTTC. Protein sequence: CASNLDRSSYEQYF.

This clonotype has a count of ten or more. The chain is built from TRBV12-3 or TRBV12-4 and TRBJ2-7; D is possibly TRBD1 (5 bases). The V and J ends lost 5 bases and 2 bases respectively, with 13 bases between them. The CDR3 spans 14 residues. This chain's CDR3 is CASSPSWGPYEQYF. CDR3 DNA sequence: TGTGCCAGCAGTCCGAGCTGGGGCCCCTACGAGCAGTACTTC.